The clone carrying this T cell receptor beta chain is a singleton in its sample. Ages ranged from about 18 to 89 years, with residence in about two dozen US areas. The data were obtained in a study of blood T cell repertoires in COVID-19. The repertoire was sequenced with immunoSEQ multiplex PCR; TCRdb's copy has only in-frame clones and lacks some. The profile shows approximately 250,000 clones, approximately 91% of them singletons. Germline V gives CDR1 MDHEN, CDR2 SYDVKM. This CDR3 contains 16 residues. V shed 2 bases, J shed 3 bases, and the junction held 6 bases outside the gene matches. Sequencing was done on a sample of PBMCs or T cells enriched from blood (not recorded which). This clonotype was sampled from a woman in her twenties or thirties who had recovered from COVID-19. The V call is TRBV28, the J call TRBJ2-7; 11 nucleotides match TRBD1. CDR3 bases: TGTGCCAGCAGTTTACGGGGAGGGACAGGGGGCTACGAGCAGTACTTC. It translates to CASSLRGGTGGYEQYF. Full variable domain (rest looked up from reference TRBV28 and TRBJ2-7): DVKVTQSSRYLVKRTGEKVFLECVQDMDHENMFWYRQDPGLGLRLIYFSYDVKMKEKGDIPEGYSVSREKKERFSLILESASTNQTSMYLCASSLRGGTGGYEQYFGPGTRLTVT.